Included here is one TCR beta chain sequence, with context. The target antigen is unknown. This was a deep-level run. An even split of each subset's genomic DNA across several immunoSEQ plates was performed. Profiled with immunoSEQ multiplex PCR; TCRdb holds only in-frame clones, not every one. The sample records about 2.1 million clones, 93% being singletons. Trimming removed 4 bases from V and 3 bases from J, with 13 bases in between. This CDR3 has 14 amino acids. Per germline, CDR1 SGHVS and CDR2 FQNEAQ. It was CD45RO-negative cells, positively selected for CCR7, that made up naive CD8 cells, with terminally differentiated effector memory CD45RA+ cells excluded. Study donors comprised healthy, HIV-negative adults devoid of recent acute infection or vaccination. This specimen comes from a study of shared clonotypes between healthy human individuals. Overall study findings and caveats: Specimens sampled were limited to blood, with tissue repertoires likely differing.

This chain uses TRBV7-8 with TRBJ2-7; D is possibly TRBD1 or TRBD2 (5 bases each). The clonotype originates from a man between 18 and 35 years old in good health. Some clones in this sample may be carry-over from other donors' samples. What was sequenced was naive CD8+ T cells from PBMCs. For the CDR3, the DNA is TGTGCCAGCAGCTCCGGTGGGACCTACTACGAGCAGTACTTC. It specifies CASSSGGTYYEQYF.